This record covers a single TCR beta chain. A read error may account for a junction end that differs from germline. RNA was extracted from bulk tissue without any cell sorting. These data come from a study of tumor and adjacent non-tumor tissue in lung cancer. There are 15 residues in the CDR3. CDR1 is SGHAT and CDR2 is FQNNGV in the germline V gene. TCRbeta libraries were built with three rounds of nested PCR, modified from ARM-PCR. TCRdb ran MiXCR on the multiplex PCR reads and lists one entry per CDR3 protein. Among about 200,000 distinct CDR3 sequences, over 55% were seen once, and the ten largest hold 25%.

Sequenced sample: lung tumor tissue. The origin of this receptor is a man in his sixties with non-small cell lung cancer. This chain joins TRBV11-2 and TRBJ1-4; D ambiguous. CDR3: CTSSLIGWADEKLFF. CDR3 sequence (DNA): TGTACCAGTAGCTTAATTGGTTGGGCTGATGAAAAACTGTTTTTT.